Here is one T cell receptor (beta chain) with its context. This specimen comes from a study of blood T cell repertoires in COVID-19. About the study: Samples representing acute and convalescent COVID-19 were sourced from the United States, Italy and Spain. PBMCs, B-cell-depleted T cells, or T cells provided the cDNA or gDNA that made up the material.

With 1 base removed from V and 11 bases from J, the gap between germline ends came to 17 bases. Germline V gene lookup returns CDR1 SGHNT and CDR2 YENEEA. CDR3 length: 14 residues. How the authors handled the data: Using reference gene primer amplification, nucleated cell counts were estimated. Here immunoSEQ multiplex PCR was the method, and the copy in TCRdb shows in-frame clones only, minus some. V and J calls plus clone size are reproduced from that table; the DNA served to infer D and trimming. The table records approximately 97,000 clones, approximately 84% of them present only once. The specimen was peripheral blood. The chain has TRBV11-3 and TRBJ1-1, with no clear D. The TCR originated in a human donor in a cohort sampled during active COVID-19. The CDR3 protein is CASSLGTDPREAFF. In DNA form, the CDR3 reads TGTGCCAGCAGCTTAGGGACCGACCCTAGGGAGGCTTTCTTT.